A single sample gave rise to the 14 T cell receptor beta chains below, sequenced in a study of blood T cell repertoires in COVID-19. Some clones are missing from TCRdb's copy, which holds only in-frame ones; the method was immunoSEQ multiplex PCR. The table includes about 220,000 clones, around four fifths detected once. Sequencing was carried out using peripheral blood. The receptor source for this set is a woman aged 65 to 85 with COVID-19, enrolled during active disease.

The chain employs TRBV11-2 and TRBJ1-3, with a possible D match to TRBD1 (6 bases). Germline assignment: CDR1 SGHAT and CDR2 FQNNGV. The CDR3 totals 15 residues. Between the trimmed V and J ends, which lost 2 bases and 2 bases, there was a span of 10 bases. For the CDR3, the DNA is TGTGCCAGCAGCTTACGGGGGGCGCCTGGAAACACCATATATTTT. Residues: CASSLRGAPGNTIYF.

V is TRBV6-5 and J is TRBJ2-5, with a tentative D call TRBD1 (6 bases). The ends were cut back, 0 bases at V and 6 bases at J, with 17 bases in the middle. The CDR3 is 16 residues long. Germline V lookup: CDR1 MNHEY, CDR2 SVGAGI. CDR3 coding DNA: TGTGCCAGCAGTTACTCTACCGGGACAACGACAAAGACCCAGTACTTC. Encoded protein: CASSYSTGTTTKTQYF.

The rearrangement uses TRBV3-1 (or the pseudogene TRBV3-2) and TRBJ2-1, with 13 nucleotides matching TRBD2. Trimming took 1 base from V and 6 from J; bases not matched to a gene: 6. This CDR3 is built from 17 residues. Germline CDR1 and CDR2: LGHDT and YNNKEL (reference sequence). The DNA for the CDR3 is TGTGCCAGCAGCCAAGTACTTGGGACTAGCGGGGTCAATGAGCAGTTCTTC. Translating gives CASSQVLGTSGVNEQFF.

This clone has just one count. This rearrangement joins TRBV19 to TRBJ1-2; 7 nucleotides line up with TRBD1. Germline CDR1 is LNHDA and CDR2 is SQIVND (reference sequence). Losses at the gene ends were 5 bases for V and 4 bases for J; bases not matched to a gene: 4. This CDR3 contains 13 residues. CDR3 loop: CASSPGQLYGYTF. The CDR3 bases are TGTGCCAGTAGTCCGGGACAGCTCTATGGCTACACCTTC.

This chain uses TRBV28 with TRBJ1-1, with D possibly matching TRBD1 (5 bases). V lost 5 bases and J lost 1, with 5 bases in between. CDR1 MDHEN and CDR2 SYDVKM come from the germline V gene. This CDR3 is built from 12 residues. The CDR3 region is CASSTGNTEAFF. CDR3 sequence (DNA): TGTGCCAGCAGTACAGGGAACACTGAAGCTTTCTTT.

The genes are TRBV2 and TRBJ2-2; 9 positions match TRBD2. The germline V gene has CDR1 SNHLY and CDR2 FYNNEI. The CDR3 length is 15 residues. Unmatched junction bases numbered 6, after V lost 5 bases and J lost 5 bases. CDR3 nucleotides: TGTGCCAGCAGTACTAGCGGGCTGGGGACCGGGGAGCTGTTTTTT. Translated: CASSTSGLGTGELFF.

This rearrangement joins TRBV28 to TRBJ2-7, with 9 bases fitting TRBD1. V lost 1 base, J lost 3 bases, and 10 bases stayed unmatched. CDR3 length: 17 residues. CDR1 MDHEN and CDR2 SYDVKM come from the germline V gene. CDR3 DNA: TGTGCCAGCAGTTTATTTGAAGCCGGGACAGGGCTCTACGAGCAGTACTTC. Residues: CASSLFEAGTGLYEQYF.

This chain joins TRBV6-5 and TRBJ2-2; 8 nucleotides match TRBD1. CDR3 length: 16 amino acids. Germline CDR1 and CDR2: MNHEY and SVGAGI. V shed 0 bases and J 3 bases; nucleotides not matched to a gene: 3. The DNA of the CDR3 is TGTGCCAGCAGTTACTCCCCACAGGGGGACACCGGGGAGCTGTTTTTT. The encoded protein is CASSYSPQGDTGELFF.

The chain combines TRBV30 with TRBJ1-1, with 8 bases lining up with TRBD1. Trimming at V came to 3 bases and at J to 4 bases, leaving 4 bases not matched to a gene. The CDR3 runs to 13 residues. Germline assignment: CDR1 GTSNPN and CDR2 SVGIG (reference sequence). CDR3 sequence reads: CAWSGQGRTEAFF. For the CDR3, the DNA is TGTGCCTGGAGCGGACAGGGTCGCACTGAAGCTTTCTTT. Complete variable domain (other parts from reference TRBV30 and TRBJ1-1): SQTIHQWPATLVQPVGSPLSLECTVEGTSNPNLYWYRQAAGRGLQLLFYSVGIGQISSEVPQNLSASRPQDRQFILSSKKLLLSDSGFYLCAWSGQGRTEAFFGQGTRLTVV.

CDR3 nucleotides: TGTGCCAGCAGCGTAGGGGACTCCGGCTCCTATAATTCACCCCTCCACTTT. This gives the protein CASSVGDSGSYNSPLHF. The gene calls are TRBV9 and TRBJ1-6; D might be TRBD1 (5 bases). Looked up from germline, CDR1 is SGDLS and CDR2 is YYNGEE. This CDR3 is built from 17 residues. Trimming left V 0 bases short and J 0 bases short, with 10 bases between.

The chain couples TRBV24-1 to TRBJ2-2; D is uncertain. CDR3 length: 14 amino acids. Germline values: CDR1 KGHDR, CDR2 SFDVKD. Trimming left V 4 bases short and J 4 bases short, with 9 bases between. CDR3 sequence (DNA): TGTGCCACCAGTGACGTTCAGATCACCGGGGAGCTGTTTTTT. Translation: CATSDVQITGELFF.

J is TRBJ1-6 and V is TRBV4-1; D unclear. With 4 bases removed from V and 5 bases from J, the gap between germline ends came to 6 bases. The CDR3 has 13 amino acids. Germline V lookup: CDR1 MGHRA, CDR2 YSYEKL. Here the CDR3 reads CASSPPHNSPLHF. CDR3 DNA sequence: TGCGCCAGCAGCCCTCCCCATAATTCACCCCTCCACTTT.

The CDR3 DNA reads TGCGCCAGCAGTGAGTCCATCCAGGGGAAAAACATTCAGTACTTC. As protein: CASSESIQGKNIQYF. V and J are TRBV10-1 and TRBJ2-4, with D perhaps TRBD1 (6 bases). The CDR3 extends over 15 amino acids. Deletions cut 0 bases from V and 4 bases from J, with 10 bases between. Germline loops: CDR1 WNHNN, CDR2 SYGVQD (reference sequence).

The chain is built from TRBV7-2 and TRBJ1-2, with D unclear. CDR1 and CDR2 (germline): SGHTA, FQGNSA. Trimming pared 1 base from V and 0 bases from J, leaving 6 bases between. The CDR3 contains 14 residues. Here the CDR3 DNA reads TGTGCCAGCAGCTTAGGTCAGACTAACTATGGCTACACCTTC. This encodes CASSLGQTNYGYTF.